These 25 T cell receptor beta chains share one sample of origin, sequenced in a study of blood T cell repertoires in COVID-19. This table comes from immunoSEQ multiplex PCR, and its TCRdb copy is limited to in-frame clones, with some not included. The repertoire holds about 70,000 clones, approximately 80% seen once, with about a sixth in the top ten. The sample consisted of peripheral blood. These TCRs come from a human donor in a cohort sampled during active COVID-19.

This clone was seen ten or more times. The chain couples TRBV5-6 to TRBJ2-3; D unresolved. This CDR3 is 12 amino acids long. Germline CDR1 SGHDT, CDR2 YYEEEE. The V end was cut by 2 bases, the J end by 10 bases, with 11 bases between. The CDR3 DNA is TGTGCCAGCAGCTTATCCCCCCGAGCGCAGTATTTT. Amino acids: CASSLSPRAQYF.

The J gene is TRBJ2-5, the V gene TRBV30; D is perhaps TRBD2 (6 bases). Trimming took 2 bases from V and 5 from J, leaving 15 bases between them. CDR3 length equals 14 residues. Germline values: CDR1 GTSNPN, CDR2 SVGIG (reference sequence). Written as DNA, the CDR3 is TGTGCCTGGAGTTACGGGGGTGGAGGGGAGACCCAGTACTTC. Protein product: CAWSYGGGGETQYF.

This chain joins TRBV13 and TRBJ2-5; 9 bases align to TRBD2. The CDR3 covers 15 residues. J gave up 3 bases and V 2 bases, and 4 bases lay outside the gene matches. The germline CDR1 and CDR2 sequences are PRHDT and FYEKMQ (reference sequence). CDR3 bases: TGTGCCAGCAGCTTAATGTCTAGCGGGGAAGAGACCCAGTACTTC. Residues: CASSLMSSGEETQYF.

J is TRBJ1-3 and V is TRBV5-1, with D possibly being TRBD1 (6 bases). The germline V and J ends were trimmed by 4 bases and 0 bases, with 11 bases remaining between them. Germline CDR1 and CDR2: SGHRS and YFSETQ. The length of the CDR3 is 15 residues. CDR3 sequence (DNA): TGCGCCAGCAGCCCGGACAGTCGCTCTGGAAACACCATATATTTT. Its protein is CASSPDSRSGNTIYF.

This chain joins TRBV10-3 and TRBJ2-7; 10 bases align to TRBD1. The junction had 10 bases not matched to a gene; V was cut back by 10 bases and J by 4 bases. The CDR3 length is 14 residues. The V gene's germline CDR1 is ENHRY and CDR2 SYGVKD. The CDR3 here is CATGSGTGAYEQYF. The CDR3, as DNA: TGTGCCACGGGCTCCGGGACAGGGGCATACGAGCAGTACTTC.

The gene calls are TRBV24-1 and TRBJ2-7; possible D gene TRBD1, 5 bases. CDR3 length: 14 amino acids. Germline loops: CDR1 KGHDR, CDR2 SFDVKD. Trimming removed 3 bases from V and 5 bases from J, with 13 bases in between. The DNA for the CDR3 is TGTGCCACCAGTGATCCAGCACGACAGAACGAGCAGTACTTC. Translated, it gives CATSDPARQNEQYF.

The V and J genes are TRBV5-1 and TRBJ2-5, with 9 bases identical to TRBD1. Losses at the gene ends were 4 bases for V and 4 bases for J; bases not matched to a gene: 8. Germline values: CDR1 SGHRS, CDR2 YFSETQ. CDR3 length: 15 residues. The CDR3 protein is CASSPQGAPTETQYF. The CDR3 DNA follows: TGCGCCAGCAGCCCACAGGGGGCTCCGACAGAGACCCAGTACTTC.

The V and J genes are TRBV10-3 and TRBJ1-6; D call uncertain. CDR1 and CDR2 from the germline V gene are ENHRY and SYGVKD. V lost 4 bases, J lost 8 bases, and 9 bases lay in between. The CDR3 runs to 13 residues. CDR3 bases: TGTGCCATCAGTGGCGGGATAGATTCACCCCTCCACTTT. Its protein is CAISGGIDSPLHF.

V is TRBV5-4 and J is TRBJ2-7; 9 bases are shared with TRBD2. This CDR3 comprises 18 residues. The trim removed 4 bases at V and 3 bases at J, leaving 17 bases unmatched. Per germline, CDR1 SGHNT and CDR2 YYREEE (reference sequence). The CDR3 spells CASSPGGVAGAGNYEQYF. CDR3 DNA: TGTGCCAGCAGCCCAGGGGGGGTAGCGGGAGCGGGGAACTACGAGCAGTACTTC.

V gene TRBV6-6 combines with J gene TRBJ2-2; 7 bases are a match to TRBD2. V shed 4 bases, J shed 3 bases, and the junction held 2 bases outside the gene matches. This CDR3 is built from 14 residues. Germline V lookup: CDR1 MNHNY, CDR2 SVGAGI (reference sequence). The CDR3: CASSWAGDTGELFF. DNA of the CDR3: TGTGCCAGCAGTTGGGCGGGGGACACCGGGGAGCTGTTTTTT.

This rearrangement joins TRBV3-1 (or the pseudogene TRBV3-2) to TRBJ2-5; D not resolved. V lost 2 bases to trimming and J lost 5 bases, with 9 bases between them. CDR1 is LGHDT, CDR2 YNNKEL, per germline (reference sequence). The CDR3 contains 13 residues. The CDR3 nucleotides are TGTGCCAGCAGCCAACCCCCTTATGAGACCCAGTACTTC. Encoded protein: CASSQPPYETQYF.

This clone occurred a few times. The gene calls are TRBV6-5 and TRBJ2-7; 7 nucleotides match TRBD2. The CDR3 contains 15 residues. CDR1 MNHEY and CDR2 SVGAGI come from the germline V gene. The J segment lost 4 bases and the V segment lost 7 bases, leaving 13 bases of the junction unmatched. The DNA for the CDR3 is TGTGCCAGCACCCGCGGTGCGGGAGCCCCGTACGAGCAGTACTTC. As protein: CASTRGAGAPYEQYF.

The genes are TRBV7-2 and TRBJ2-1, with 14 bases matching TRBD2. The CDR3 spans 14 residues. Germline V gene sequence: CDR1 SGHTA, CDR2 FQGNSA. Trimming took 0 bases from V and 15 from J; bases not matched to a gene: 4. This CDR3 reads CASSLAGTSGGWFF. The CDR3 coding sequence is TGTGCCAGCAGCTTAGCCGGGACTAGCGGGGGTTGGTTCTTC.

The chain has TRBV20-1 and TRBJ2-7, with 8 bases that match TRBD2. Unmatched junction bases numbered 9, after V lost 3 bases and J lost 2 bases. Germline-derived CDR1 and CDR2 are DFQATT and SNEGSKA (reference sequence). CDR3 length: 15 amino acids. CDR3 sequence (DNA): TGCAGTGCTAGTTATCCCACGGGGGGGGCCTACGAGCAGTACTTC. Encoded protein: CSASYPTGGAYEQYF.

The chain uses TRBV4-1 and TRBJ1-5; D unclear. The CDR3 contains 14 residues. V was shortened by 2 bases and J by 4 bases, with 9 bases between the two germline ends. The germline V gene has CDR1 MGHRA and CDR2 YSYEKL. The CDR3 spells CASSQLTRNQPQHF. The CDR3 DNA reads as TGCGCCAGCAGCCAATTGACTAGGAATCAGCCCCAGCATTTT.

The CDR3 loop reads CASSQDPDRGRKTQYF. The CDR3 nucleotides are TGTGCCAGCAGCCAAGACCCCGACAGGGGGAGGAAGACCCAGTACTTC. J is TRBJ2-5 and V is TRBV3-1 (or the pseudogene TRBV3-2); 9 bases align to TRBD1. With 0 bases clipped from V and 6 bases from J, the junction kept 8 bases outside the gene matches. CDR1 is LGHDT and CDR2 is YNNKEL in the germline V gene (reference sequence). The CDR3 spans 16 residues.

The chain combines TRBV19 with TRBJ1-2; perhaps TRBD1 as D (6 bases). Trimming removed 7 bases from V and 1 base from J, with 13 bases in between. CDR3 size: 14 residues. Germline values: CDR1 LNHDA, CDR2 SQIVND (reference sequence). The CDR3 nucleotides read TGTGCCAGTACCCTTGGCAGGGGTAACTATGGCTACACCTTC. Protein sequence: CASTLGRGNYGYTF.

The rearrangement links TRBV3-1 (or the pseudogene TRBV3-2) to TRBJ1-2; possibly TRBD1 for D (5 bases). This CDR3 contains 13 residues. Per germline, CDR1 LGHDT and CDR2 YNNKEL (reference sequence). Trimming removed 3 bases from V and 7 bases from J, with 12 bases in between. CDR3 protein: CASSQAQGLGYTF. CDR3 nucleotides: TGTGCCAGCAGCCAGGCTCAGGGACTTGGCTACACCTTC.

J is TRBJ2-7 and V is TRBV4-3; D is unclear. Trimming cost V 0 bases and J 1 base, with 7 bases left between them. The CDR3 totals 14 residues. CDR1 and CDR2 (germline): LGHNA, YSLEER. As DNA, the CDR3 is TGCGCCAGCAGCCAAGAATGGGCGTCCTACGAGCAGTACTTC. The encoded protein is CASSQEWASYEQYF.

The genes are TRBV5-6 and TRBJ1-1; tentatively, D is TRBD1 (6 bases). The CDR3 covers 14 residues. Germline V lookup: CDR1 SGHDT, CDR2 YYEEEE. Trimming took off 4 bases at V and 1 base at J, with 11 bases between the two ends. The CDR3 spells CASSPDSRNTEAFF. The CDR3 DNA reads as TGTGCCAGCAGCCCGGACAGCCGGAACACTGAAGCTTTCTTT.

This sequence joins TRBV10-3 and TRBJ1-5; no clear D gene. The CDR3 loop spans 16 amino acids. Germline loops: CDR1 ENHRY, CDR2 SYGVKD. Trimming took 0 bases from V and 2 from J, leaving 11 bases between them. CDR3: CAISESAVVGNQPQHF. CDR3 bases: TGTGCCATCAGTGAGTCGGCCGTGGTTGGCAATCAGCCCCAGCATTTT.

J is TRBJ2-7 and V is TRBV18, with D maybe TRBD2 (7 bases). The ends were cut back, 2 bases at V and 6 bases at J, with 17 bases in the middle. The length of the CDR3 is 15 residues. Germline V gene sequence: CDR1 KGHSH, CDR2 LQKENI. Here the CDR3 reads CASSPWMAGEGEQYF. As DNA, the CDR3 is TGTGCCAGCTCACCATGGATGGCAGGGGAGGGCGAGCAGTACTTC.

The chain links TRBV10-2 to TRBJ2-7; 13 bases agree with TRBD2. The CDR3 runs to 16 residues. The germline V gene has CDR1 WSHSY and CDR2 SAAADI. The V and J ends lost 6 bases and 2 bases, in that order; junction bases with no gene match: 7. The DNA of the CDR3 is TGCGCCAGCAGCGGGACTAGCGGGATGGGGACCTACGAGCAGTACTTC. The encoded protein is CASSGTSGMGTYEQYF.

The genes are TRBV27 and TRBJ1-5, with 8 nucleotides matching TRBD1. J gave up 7 bases and V 4 bases, and 6 bases lay outside the gene matches. Germline CDR1 is MNHEY and CDR2 is SMNVEV (reference sequence). The CDR3 is made up of 14 amino acids. This chain's CDR3 is CASSSGGAKQPQHF. The CDR3 coding sequence is TGTGCCAGCAGTTCAGGGGGCGCAAAACAGCCCCAGCATTTT.

This clone was picked up many times. V is TRBV19 and J is TRBJ1-5; a weak D match, TRBD1 (6 bases). The CDR3 is 15 amino acids. V lost 5 bases and J lost 0, with 11 bases in between. In germline, CDR1 is LNHDA, CDR2 SQIVND (reference sequence). The CDR3 reads CASSPGTSSNQPQHF. CDR3 bases: TGTGCCAGTAGTCCCGGGACAAGTAGCAATCAGCCCCAGCATTTT. Full variable domain (remainder filled in from reference TRBV19 and TRBJ1-5): DGGITQSPKYLFRKEGQNVTLSCEQNLNHDAMYWYRQDPGQGLRLIYYSQIVNDFQKGDIAEGYSVSREKKESFPLTVTSAQKNPTAFYLCASSPGTSSNQPQHFGDGTRLSIL.